This passage covers 8 T cell receptor beta chains from one sample sequenced in a study of T cells in Graves' hyperthyroidism and ophthalmopathy. Amplification of TCR beta CDR3 regions was performed using RNA transcripts as template. Carried out on the TCR CDR3, a first-round RT-PCR used the HTBI primer set. TCRdb itself ran the multiplex PCR reads through MiXCR, one entry per CDR3 protein. This sample has roughly 570,000 distinct CDR3 sequences, with about half found just once. Input material: peripheral blood or thyroid tissue (not recorded which). The receptors here all came from an adult woman with Graves' disease, either hyperthyroidism or ophthalmopathy (not recorded which).

The V and J genes are TRBV2 and TRBJ2-2; D is unclear. The V and J ends lost 3 bases and 2 bases respectively, with 16 bases between them. Germline assignment: CDR1 SNHLY and CDR2 FYNNEI. The CDR3 covers 17 residues. The CDR3 spells CASSDPGSGFNTGELFF. DNA for the CDR3: TGTGCCAGCAGTGACCCAGGTTCGGGTTTTAACACCGGGGAGCTGTTTTTT.

This clonotype was seen a single time. This rearrangement joins TRBV11-2 to TRBJ1-5; 7 bases agree with TRBD1. This CDR3 has 16 residues. The V gene end was trimmed by 5 bases and the J gene end by 2 bases; junction bases not matched to a gene: 9. From germline, CDR1 is SGHAT and CDR2 FQNNGV. The CDR3 reads CASSPRQGGGNQPQHF. In DNA, the CDR3 is TGTGCCAGCAGCCCGCGACAGGGCGGCGGCAATCAGCCCCAGCATTTT.

The V and J genes are TRBV12-3 or TRBV12-4 and TRBJ1-4; TRBD1 might be the D (6 bases). The CDR3 runs 15 residues. Trimming took off 2 bases at V and 5 bases at J, with 12 bases between the two ends. The CDR3 protein is CASSLPGGGNEKLFF. The DNA for the CDR3 is TGTGCCAGCAGTTTACCGGGGGGGGGCAATGAAAAACTGTTTTTT.

This clonotype was recorded many times. V is TRBV20-1 and J is TRBJ1-5; D ambiguous. Germline V gene lookup returns CDR1 DFQATT and CDR2 SNEGSKA (reference sequence). Deletions cut 7 bases from V and 4 bases from J, with 8 bases between. The CDR3 sequence is 11 residues long. CDR3 sequence (DNA): TGCAGTGTACAGCCGAATCAGCCCCAGCATTTT. Residues: CSVQPNQPQHF.

A word on this clonotype: The junction and the germline gene differ at one end; a read error may be behind it. The V and J genes are TRBV11-1 and TRBJ1-4, with a tentative D call TRBD1 (6 bases). Germline CDR1 is SGHAT and CDR2 is FQDESV (reference sequence). The length of the CDR3 is 14 residues. CDR3: CASRFDRIEGKLLF. Written as DNA, the CDR3 is TGTGCCAGCAGATTCGACAGGATCGAGGGAAAACTGCTTTTT.

Regarding this clonotype: Mismatch with germline at one junction end may stem from a read error. The chain employs TRBV10-3 and TRBJ1-6, with 7 bases aligning to TRBD1. The CDR3 is made up of 16 amino acids. The germline CDR1 and CDR2 sequences are ENHRY and SYGVKD. CDR3 sequence: CASSYGQGGWGSPLHF. DNA of the CDR3: TGTGCCAGCAGTTACGGGCAGGGGGGGTGGGGTTCACCCCTCCACTTT.

The chain combines TRBV10-3 with TRBJ1-1, with D unresolved. The V gene lost 0 bases and the J gene lost 7 bases, with 6 bases spanning the gap. CDR1 is ENHRY, CDR2 SYGVKD, per germline. This CDR3 region has 12 residues. The CDR3 sequence is CAISESKSEAFF. The CDR3 DNA follows: TGTGCCATCAGTGAGTCGAAGAGTGAAGCTTTCTTT.

This clonotype is deemed medium-sized. The chain links TRBV5-5 to TRBJ2-7; 8 bases match TRBD1. The CDR3 runs to 16 residues. Looked up from germline, CDR1 is SGHKS and CDR2 is YYEKEE (reference sequence). V lost 3 bases to trimming and J lost 4 bases; unmatched junction nucleotides: 12. CDR3 nucleotides: TGTGCCAGCAGCTACCGTTCAGGGGGCGTTGGGTACGAGCAGTACTTC. Its protein product is CASSYRSGGVGYEQYF. Full variable domain (missing parts from reference TRBV5-5 and TRBJ2-7): DAGVTQSPTHLIKTRGQQVTLRCSPISGHKSVSWYQQVLGQGPQFIFQYYEKEERGRGNFPDRFSARQFPNYSSELNVNALLLGDSALYLCASSYRSGGVGYEQYFGPGTRLTVT.